The present entry profiles one T cell receptor beta chain with its context. Its target is not known. The sequencing template was cDNA reverse transcribed from extracted RNA. Generated by immunoSEQ multiplex PCR, the TCRdb table keeps only in-frame clones and is missing some. The sample lists 150,000 to 200,000 clones, around three fifths seen once, with 0.7% to 1% in the top ten. The data are from a study of CD8+ T cells in alopecia areata. Across the whole study: Tofacitinib exposure lasted 6 to 18 months, followed by 6 months off drug.

Study observations and caveats: Scalp clonality, along with expanded CD8+ clones among the top 100, was significantly decreased by tofacitinib.

The treatment denotes: oral pan-JAK inhibitor, 5-10 mg twice daily. Trimming removed 2 bases at V and 2 bases at J, with 9 bases between. Germline CDR1 MNHEY, CDR2 SVGAGI. The CDR3 sequence is 15 residues long. Material: CD4+ T cells sorted from blood, obtained at week 4, from a patient treated with tofacitinib. The receptor was derived from a human donor with alopecia areata. The J gene is TRBJ2-2, the V gene TRBV6-5, with unresolved D. The CDR3 sequence: CASSYELLNTGELFF. The CDR3 DNA reads TGTGCCAGCAGTTACGAACTCCTAAACACCGGGGAGCTGTTTTTT.